This section outlines one TCR beta chain sequence together with its context. Only a few counts were recorded for this clonotype. Its antigen specificity is not known. There are no base qualities to consult, and no much larger clone falls within one base. The library was produced with PCR. For sequencing, an Illumina HiSeq 2500 was employed. To normalize quantification of the TCRbeta repertoire, the TCR libraries were built with molecular barcoding that relied on unique molecular identifiers. TCRdb took the public reads, trimmed them with fastp at Q25, ran MiXCR for clone calling and kept in-frame beta chains. Every distinct CDR3 protein forms one entry, paired with its most common genes and DNA. This sample is represented by 200,000 to 250,000 distinct CDR3 sequences; roughly a tenth of them were singletons. The ten largest clones add up to 28% of the sample. V ends up 1 base short and J 3 bases short, with an unmatched junction base count of 6. From cysteine to phenylalanine, the CDR3 is 15 amino acids long. Just CDR3 DNA is preserved here, 45 bases in frame from base 1. CDR1 LGHNA and CDR2 YNFKEQ were looked up in the germline V gene.

These data come from a study of T-cell reconstitution after alpha-beta-depleted transplantation in children (dated by TCRdb to the mid-2010s). In terms of the full investigation: Using TCR repertoire profiling, the study followed T-cell immune reconstitution in a quantitative way in children after TCRalphabeta/CD19-depleted allogeneic hematopoietic cell transplantation.

Taken with the paper, the label for treatment or condition translates to: allogeneic hematopoietic cell transplantation with graft depleted of TCRalphabeta T cells and CD19 B cells. The transplant recipients were children given TCRalphabeta/CD19-depleted allogeneic hematopoietic cell grafts. The study at large found these results: The apparently early alphabetaT-cell count recovery about two months after transplant was reportedly dependent on only several hundred rapidly expanded clones derived from non-depleted graft cells. The frequencies of hyperexpanded clones fell over the following months, and after one year, T-cell counts and TCRbeta diversity were mostly attributed to newly produced T cells. The high TCRbeta diversity at day 60 in some patients was ascribed to recipient T cells and intrathymic progenitors that had survived conditioning.

This sequence was found in a child less than two years old with acute myeloid leukemia, due to receive a stem cell transplant. The V and J genes are TRBV4-2 and TRBJ2-7; TRBD1 aligns with 7 central bases. This specimen consisted of PBMCs, obtained before TCRalphabeta/CD19-depleted stem cell transplant. The CDR3 is CASSQGSDRFYEQYF. The nucleotide sequence reads TGTGCCAGCAGCCAAGGGTCGGACAGGTTCTACGAGCAGTACTTC.